This T cell receptor (beta chain) was sequenced in a study of CD8+CD57+ T cells in acquired aplastic anemia. Study as a whole: DNA recovered from sorted CD4+ and CD8+ cells had a mean of 3.2 ug. Study findings and constraints: Patients and controls had CD8+ Simpson's diversity values that were not significantly distinct. Overlapping CD8+ CDR3 repertoires of patients and controls contained approximately 28 shared sequences.

Trimming cost V 5 bases and J 5 bases; bases outside gene matches: 14. The CDR3 spans 17 residues. In germline, CDR1 is MNHEY, CDR2 SMNVEV (reference sequence). Note on this clonotype: Its antigen is not known.

The TCR beta profiling, which covered VDJ combination and CDR3 sequence, was carried out using genomic DNA as the template. MiXCR, run by TCRdb on the reads, gives a single entry per CDR3 protein. The repertoire holds under 200,000 distinct CDR3 sequences, with just under 45% as singletons. The TCR comes from a human donor in good health. V and J are TRBV27 and TRBJ1-2; 10 nucleotides match TRBD1. Sequencing was performed on sorted CD4+, CD8+, or CD8+CD57+ T cells (not recorded which) from PBMCs. The DNA for the CDR3 is TGTGCCAGCAGTCCCCCGGGACAGGGGCCCAGAGGTTATGGCTACACCTTC. Its translation: CASSPPGQGPRGYGYTF.